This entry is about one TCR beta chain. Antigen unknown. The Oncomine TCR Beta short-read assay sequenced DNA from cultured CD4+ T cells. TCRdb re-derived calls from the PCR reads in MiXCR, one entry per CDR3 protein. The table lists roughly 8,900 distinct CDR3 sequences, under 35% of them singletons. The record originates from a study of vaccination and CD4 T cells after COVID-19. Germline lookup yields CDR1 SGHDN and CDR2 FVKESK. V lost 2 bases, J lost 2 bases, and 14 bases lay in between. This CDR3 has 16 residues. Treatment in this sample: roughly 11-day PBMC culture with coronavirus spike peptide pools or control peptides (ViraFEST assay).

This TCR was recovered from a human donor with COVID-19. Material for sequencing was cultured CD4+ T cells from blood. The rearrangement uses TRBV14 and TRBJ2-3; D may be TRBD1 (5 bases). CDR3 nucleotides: TGTGCCAGCAGCCAAAGAAGGGGAACCTCCACAGATACGCAGTATTTT. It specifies CASSQRRGTSTDTQYF.